Only a few counts were recorded for the clone carrying this T cell receptor beta chain. Antigen unknown. Sample barcodes and UMIs were carried by the TCR alpha and TCR beta cDNA libraries that 5'RACE generated with constant-segment primers. TCRdb reprocessed the 5' RACE reads with MiXCR, giving one entry per CDR3 protein. The top ten hold about 14% of the sample, which has around 130,000 distinct CDR3 sequences, about a sixth seen once. The sample is drawn from a study of T-cell memory formation after mild COVID-19. Study observations and caveats: That cross-reactive memory joined was suggested by some responding clones appearing in pre-infection memory.

The receptor was derived from an adult woman who had mild COVID-19 (a few samples of this study predate the infection). Cell type and time point are not known. The sample was PBMCs or a T cell subset sorted from them (not recorded which).

CDR3 loop: CASSEYGSSSGELFF. For the CDR3, the DNA is TGTGCCAGCAGTGAGTACGGATCGAGTTCCGGGGAGCTGTTTTTT. V is TRBV25-1 and J is TRBJ2-2, with D unresolved. This CDR3 spans 15 amino acids. V was pared by 3 bases and J by 6 bases, with 14 bases between. Germline V gene data show CDR1 as MGHDK and CDR2 as SYGVNS.